The TCR beta chain under discussion was sequenced for a study of cytomegalovirus exposure and HLA in healthy donors. Whole-study results and caveats: Later analysis suggested links between common viral pathogens and several top significant clusters.

With 8 bases removed from V and 0 bases from J, the gap between germline ends came to 17 bases. The CDR3 is made up of 15 amino acids. Germline lookup yields CDR1 SGHDN and CDR2 FVKESK. Researchers ran the PCR with 60 Vbeta and 13 Jbeta primers. The data were produced by immunoSEQ multiplex PCR, yet TCRdb's version contains in-frame clones alone and is incomplete. The table records 20,000 or so clones, 60% to 80% of them present only once. Turning to this clone: Its antigen remains unknown.

The chain joins TRBV14 to TRBJ2-7; possible D gene TRBD2, 7 bases. Sequencing was done on a sample of PBMCs. The clonotype was recovered from a man aged 60 to 75 in good health and CMV-seronegative. The CDR3 nucleotides read TGTGCCAGCTCCCCCTTGGCGGGGGCCTCCTACGAGCAGTACTTC. Encoded protein: CASSPLAGASYEQYF.